The 30 T cell receptor beta chains presented below share a single source sample, sequenced in a study of cytomegalovirus exposure and HLA in healthy donors (dated by TCRdb to the late 2010s). Receptor libraries were prepared by the immunoSEQ multiplex PCR assay. A mixture of 60 forward primers for TCR Vbeta segments and 13 reverse primers for TCR Jbeta segments was used in the multiplex PCR. TCRdb took this table from immuneACCESS and kept in-frame rearrangements with V and J called. Such tables lack part of the clones; where checked against another copy, unresolved V genes explain under half of the gap, and the rest is unexplained. Present in this sample are roughly 100,000 clones, around 75% of which were seen just once. The ten largest clones take up around 1.2% of the sample. The sequenced sample consisted of PBMCs. The receptors come from a man aged 35 to 55 in good health and CMV-seronegative.

The chain links TRBV7-9 to TRBJ2-6; D might be TRBD1 (5 bases). Looked up from germline, CDR1 is SEHNR and CDR2 is FQNEAQ (reference sequence). With 2 bases removed from V and 1 base from J, the gap between germline ends came to 12 bases. The CDR3 is made up of 17 amino acids. The CDR3 DNA follows: TGTGCCAGCAGCTTATTAACAGGCAAGTCTGGGGCCAACGTCCTGACTTTC. Its protein product is CASSLLTGKSGANVLTF.

The rearrangement joins TRBV4-1 to TRBJ1-5, with unresolved D. The V and J ends lost 2 bases and 1 base respectively, with 9 bases between them. CDR1 and CDR2 from the germline V gene are MGHRA and YSYEKL. The CDR3 consists of 15 residues. CDR3 nucleotides: TGCGCCAGCAGCCAAACAGACCTGAGCAATCAGCCCCAGCATTTT. It yields the protein CASSQTDLSNQPQHF.

In this sample, this clone turned up once. The chain links TRBV5-1 to TRBJ2-1, with 8 bases aligning to TRBD1. There are 14 residues in the CDR3. The V gene end was trimmed by 4 bases and the J gene end by 6 bases; junction bases not matched to a gene: 6. Germline V gives CDR1 SGHRS, CDR2 YFSETQ. The chain's CDR3 is CASSATGTGNEQFF. The CDR3 region has the DNA TGCGCCAGCAGCGCAACCGGGACAGGCAATGAGCAGTTCTTC.

This chain links TRBV29-1 with TRBJ2-3; D is perhaps TRBD1 (5 bases). With 7 bases removed from V and 2 bases from J, the gap between germline ends came to 10 bases. CDR1 is SQVTM and CDR2 is ANQGSEA in the germline V gene. This CDR3 comprises 12 residues. The CDR3 region has the DNA TGCAGCGCCCAGGGTACCACAGATACGCAGTATTTT. Translation: CSAQGTTDTQYF.

The chain carries TRBV19 and TRBJ2-5; 7 bases agree with TRBD1. CDR3 length: 16 amino acids. The junction had 13 bases not matched to a gene; V was cut back by 6 bases and J by 3 bases. Germline V lookup: CDR1 LNHDA, CDR2 SQIVND (reference sequence). CDR3 loop: CASSKQGYGRKETQYF. CDR3 in DNA: TGTGCCAGTAGCAAACAGGGGTATGGGAGAAAAGAGACCCAGTACTTC.

Comment on this clone: One end of the junction does not line up with germline, which may come from a read error. This chain uses TRBV7-7 with TRBJ2-3; a possible D gene is TRBD2 (5 bases). The CDR3 contains 13 residues. Germline V gene data show CDR1 as SSHAT and CDR2 as FNYEAQ (reference sequence). The DNA of the CDR3 is TGTGCTAGCAGCCCCCCCGGAGGATTTTCGCAGTATTTT. Encoded protein: CASSPPGGFSQYF. Filled out from reference TRBV7-7 and TRBJ2-3, the complete variable domain reads GAGVSQSPRYKVTKRGQDVTLRCDPISSHATLYWYQQALGQGPEFLTYFNYEAQPDKSGLPSDRFSAERPEGSISTLTIQRTEQRDSAMYRCASSPPGGFSQYFGPGTRLTVL.

The chain recombines TRBV27 with TRBJ1-1; 11 bases line up with TRBD1. The CDR3 runs 16 residues. CDR1 is MNHEY, CDR2 SMNVEV, per germline (reference sequence). The V segment lost 8 bases and the J segment 5 bases; nucleotides outside the gene matches: 13. CDR3 nucleotides: TGTGCCAGCTTCTCACAGGACAGGGGGCTTAGGACTGAAGCTTTCTTT. Translating it yields CASFSQDRGLRTEAFF.

The chain combines TRBV2 with TRBJ2-1, with D tentatively TRBD1 (5 bases). The CDR3 is 12 amino acids. Germline CDR1 is SNHLY and CDR2 is FYNNEI. Between the trimmed V and J ends, which lost 6 bases and 4 bases, there was a span of 7 bases. For the CDR3, the DNA is TGTGCCAGCAGCGACAGTTACAATGAGCAGTTCTTC. Residues: CASSDSYNEQFF.

This clone was counted only a few times. V and J are TRBV5-5 and TRBJ2-1, with 7 bases aligning to TRBD2. Germline V gene sequence: CDR1 SGHKS, CDR2 YYEKEE (reference sequence). V shed 4 bases, J shed 2 bases, and the junction held 6 bases outside the gene matches. The CDR3 runs to 15 residues. The CDR3 sequence is CASSPGGSTYNEQFF. CDR3 sequence (DNA): TGTGCCAGCAGCCCGGGGGGATCAACCTACAATGAGCAGTTCTTC.

The V and J genes are TRBV5-4 and TRBJ2-7; 9 bases fit TRBD2. This CDR3 is 14 amino acids long. The germline V gene has CDR1 SGHNT and CDR2 YYREEE (reference sequence). With V trimmed by 0 bases and J by 6 bases, 4 bases remained unmatched. The CDR3 loop reads CASSLVPAGGEQYF. CDR3 DNA: TGTGCCAGCAGCTTGGTTCCAGCGGGAGGCGAGCAGTACTTC.

The chain uses TRBV6-6 and TRBJ2-3; D is possibly TRBD2 (6 bases). Germline V gene sequence: CDR1 MNHNY, CDR2 SVGAGI (reference sequence). V lost 5 bases and J 3 bases, leaving 18 bases between the germline ends. CDR3 length: 16 amino acids. CDR3 sequence (DNA): TGTGCCAGCAGTCAGCAGAATAGCGGACGTACAGATACGCAGTATTTT. Its translation: CASSQQNSGRTDTQYF.

The V call is TRBV6-6, the J call TRBJ2-3; 11 nucleotides line up with TRBD2. Germline CDR1 and CDR2: MNHNY and SVGAGI (reference sequence). This CDR3 spans 14 amino acids. With 6 bases clipped from V and 6 bases from J, the junction kept 5 bases outside the gene matches. CDR3 sequence: CASRLAGVGDTQYF. For the CDR3, the DNA is TGTGCCAGCAGACTAGCGGGGGTTGGGGATACGCAGTATTTT.

The chain recombines TRBV13 with TRBJ1-5; no definite D call. Trimming removed 0 bases from V and 9 bases from J, with 9 bases in between. The germline CDR1 and CDR2 sequences are PRHDT and FYEKMQ (reference sequence). The CDR3 contains 13 residues. DNA for the CDR3: TGTGCCAGCAGCTTAGGCCTAGAGGTGCCCCAGCATTTT. It codes for CASSLGLEVPQHF.

The V and J genes are TRBV4-1 and TRBJ2-7; 10 bases are a match to TRBD2. V shed 2 bases, J shed 4 bases, and the junction held 8 bases outside the gene matches. Germline CDR1 reads MGHRA; CDR2 reads YSYEKL. The CDR3 sequence is 16 residues long. The CDR3: CASSQRSSGRAYEQYF. For the CDR3, the DNA is TGCGCCAGCAGCCAACGGTCTAGCGGGAGAGCTTACGAGCAGTACTTC.

The rearrangement links TRBV9 to TRBJ2-1; 8 nucleotides line up with TRBD1. This CDR3 region has 17 residues. Germline V lookup: CDR1 SGDLS, CDR2 YYNGEE. V gave up 4 bases and J gave up 4 bases; unmatched junction bases: 13. CDR3 protein: CASSPKSGTGVYNEQFF. The CDR3 nucleotides are TGTGCCAGCAGCCCCAAGTCCGGGACAGGTGTGTACAATGAGCAGTTCTTC.

V is TRBV7-8 and J is TRBJ2-1; a possible D gene is TRBD2 (6 bases). From germline, CDR1 is SGHVS and CDR2 FQNEAQ. The CDR3 consists of 12 residues. The V end lost 5 bases, the J end lost 8 bases, and 10 bases lay between the germline ends. CDR3 residues: CASSNWGDEQFF. CDR3 bases: TGTGCCAGCAGCAATTGGGGGGATGAGCAGTTCTTC. The complete variable domain, with remaining parts taken from reference TRBV7-8 and TRBJ2-1, reads GAGVSQSPRYKVAKRGQDVALRCDPISGHVSLFWYQQALGQGPEFLTYFQNEAQLDKSGLPSDRFFAERPEGSVSTLKIQRTQQEDSAVYLCASSNWGDEQFFGPGTRLTVL.

This chain joins TRBV4-3 and TRBJ2-1; TRBD2 agrees at 13 bases. The CDR3 has 16 amino acids. V gave up 2 bases and J gave up 5 bases; unmatched junction bases: 3. The V gene's germline CDR1 is LGHNA and CDR2 YSLEER. CDR3 DNA: TGCGCCAGCAGCCAACTGACTAGCGGGGGGCACAATGAGCAGTTCTTC. Its translation: CASSQLTSGGHNEQFF.

The V and J genes are TRBV27 and TRBJ1-1; 11 bases are shared with TRBD1. The V gene's germline CDR1 is MNHEY and CDR2 SMNVEV (reference sequence). The junction had 3 bases not matched to a gene; V was cut back by 0 bases and J by 6 bases. CDR3 length: 15 residues. CDR3 in amino acids: CASSLSGDRGSEAFF. The CDR3 bases are TGTGCCAGCAGTTTATCGGGGGACAGGGGGTCTGAAGCTTTCTTT.

CDR3 bases: TGTGCCAGCAGCGTAGTAACCGGGGTCACAGATACGCAGTATTTT. Translation gives CASSVVTGVTDTQYF. The chain carries TRBV9 and TRBJ2-3; tentative D call: TRBD2 (5 bases). V was clipped by 0 bases and J by 2 bases, with 10 bases between them. CDR1 and CDR2 from the germline V gene are SGDLS and YYNGEE. CDR3 size: 15 residues.

In DNA form, the CDR3 reads TGTGCCAGCAGCCTAACGGGGACTAATGAAAAACTGTTTTTT. The encoded protein is CASSLTGTNEKLFF. This sequence joins TRBV7-2 and TRBJ1-4; no reliable D call. The CDR3 length is 14 residues. Trimming took off 5 bases at V and 2 bases at J, with 9 bases between the two ends. Looked up from germline, CDR1 is SGHTA and CDR2 is FQGNSA.

The V gene is TRBV5-6, the J gene TRBJ1-1; D perhaps matches TRBD1 (5 bases). Germline V gene data show CDR1 as SGHDT and CDR2 as YYEEEE. The CDR3 extends over 16 amino acids. V was cut by 0 bases and J by 4 bases, with 16 bases left in between. In nucleotides, the CDR3 is TGTGCCAGCAGCTTGGTACATCGGGGGTTGGTCACTGAAGCTTTCTTT. This sequence encodes CASSLVHRGLVTEAFF.

The chain recombines TRBV6-1 with TRBJ1-5, with D unclear. This CDR3 is 13 amino acids long. V lost 2 bases and J lost 11, with 13 bases in between. Germline CDR1 is MNHNS and CDR2 is SASEGT. CDR3: CASSEQAPPTQHF. In DNA, the CDR3 is TGTGCCAGCAGTGAACAGGCTCCCCCGACCCAGCATTTT.

The chain couples TRBV7-3 to TRBJ2-7; 10 nucleotides line up with TRBD2. The germline gives CDR1 SGHTA, CDR2 FQGTGA. CDR3 length: 18 residues. V lost 5 bases and J lost 6; bases outside the gene matches: 19. CDR3 DNA sequence: TGTGCCAGCAGCCCTCTAGCGGGGGCCTCCCAAGGGGTGTGCGAGCAGTACTTC. As protein: CASSPLAGASQGVCEQYF. Based on the CDR3 plus reference TRBV7-3 and TRBJ2-7, the full variable domain is GAGVSQTPSNKVTEKGKYVELRCDPISGHTALYWYRQSLGQGPEFLIYFQGTGAADDSGLPNDRFFAVRPEGSVSTLKIQRTERGDSAVYLCASSPLAGASQGVCEQYFGPGTRLTVT.

This chain uses TRBV25-1 with TRBJ2-7; D possibly corresponds to TRBD1 (6 bases). This CDR3 has 11 residues. The germline V gene encodes CDR1 MGHDK and CDR2 SYGVNS. The CDR3 DNA reads as TGTGCAGCAGGGGCAGGGGTCGAGCAGTACTTC. Translated, it gives CAAGAGVEQYF.

V is TRBV2 and J is TRBJ1-1; no clear D gene. Germline-derived CDR1 and CDR2 are SNHLY and FYNNEI. The ends were cut back, 4 bases at V and 5 bases at J, with 17 bases in the middle. The CDR3 length is 15 residues. The CDR3 DNA sequence: TGTGCCAGCAGTGTAGGAGGCGGGCTTTGGACTGAAGCTTTCTTT. Translating gives CASSVGGGLWTEAFF.

The genes are TRBV18 and TRBJ2-1, with 7 positions matching TRBD2. The V segment lost 5 bases and the J segment 0 bases; nucleotides outside the gene matches: 10. Germline V gene data show CDR1 as KGHSH and CDR2 as LQKENI. The CDR3 extends over 17 amino acids. In nucleotides, the CDR3 is TGTGCCAGCTCATCGGGACTAACGCTCTTCTCCTACAATGAGCAGTTCTTC. It is translated as CASSSGLTLFSYNEQFF.

V gene TRBV10-3 combines with J gene TRBJ2-3; tentatively, D is TRBD1 (6 bases). Per the germline V gene, CDR1 is ENHRY and CDR2 is SYGVKD. Trimming pared 6 bases from V and 0 bases from J, leaving 10 bases between. The CDR3 is 14 amino acids. The CDR3 region is CAISRQESTDTQYF. CDR3 DNA sequence: TGTGCCATCAGCAGACAGGAGAGCACAGATACGCAGTATTTT.

This sequence joins TRBV7-9 and TRBJ2-7, with 10 bases matching TRBD2. CDR1 and CDR2 (germline): SEHNR, FQNEAQ (reference sequence). The CDR3 length is 15 residues. J was trimmed by 5 bases and V by 5 bases; bases with no gene match: 9. As DNA, the CDR3 is TGTGCCAGCAGCCGCTCAGCGGGGGGGGTAGACGAGCAGTACTTC. It encodes CASSRSAGGVDEQYF.

The chain couples TRBV11-3 to TRBJ2-5; D call uncertain. This CDR3 contains 16 residues. Trimming took 4 bases from V and 5 from J, leaving 20 bases between them. Germline V CDR1 and CDR2: SGHNT, YENEEA. The CDR3, as DNA: TGTGCCAGCAGCTCGCATGTGGCTTCTCAAGTTGAGACCCAGTACTTC. Translated, it gives CASSSHVASQVETQYF.

The chain has TRBV5-1 and TRBJ1-2; TRBD1 agrees at 11 bases. Germline V gives CDR1 SGHRS, CDR2 YFSETQ. The CDR3 sequence is 16 residues long. V was clipped by 4 bases and J by 7 bases; unmatched bases: 12. CDR3 in DNA: TGCGCCAGCAGCCCGGACAGGGGGCGCCTTACGGGTGGCTACACCTTC. It encodes CASSPDRGRLTGGYTF. Variable domain in full (rest from reference TRBV5-1 and TRBJ1-2): KAGVTQTPRYLIKTRGQQVTLSCSPISGHRSVSWYQQTPGQGLQFLFEYFSETQRNKGNFPGRFSGRQFSNSRSEMNVSTLELGDSALYLCASSPDRGRLTGGYTFGSGTRLTVV.